This TCR beta chain was found in a study of graft-versus-host responses after intestinal transplantation (dated by TCRdb to about 2021). For context, the study as a whole: Recipients received multivisceral, liver-intestinal, or isolated intestinal transplants. Every recipient was given anti-thymocyte globulin induction, followed by roughly 3 years of maintenance tacrolimus and steroids. After intestinal transplantation, graft-versus-host and host-versus-graft alloreactive T cell clones in the graft, circulation and bone marrow were tracked using bulk TCR-beta CDR3 sequencing. Alloreactive clones were identified by sequencing pre-transplant mixed lymphocyte reaction products and comparing them with unstimulated pre-transplant donor and recipient T cells. The cohort enrolled 20 to 25 intestinal transplant recipients, one of whom was a retransplant, and a few patients without pretransplant specimens were excluded. Donor T cell macrochimerism was defined as a peak of at least 4% donor T cells among recipient peripheral blood mononuclear cells. Samples from a few later patients were sequenced in-house on an Illumina MiSeq with MiXCR processing rather than by the commercial service. General findings and caveats noted by the study authors: The relatively low number and heterogeneity of intestinal transplant patients limited the conclusions. Patients with donor T cell macrochimerism had high GvH to HvG T cell clonal ratios in their allografts. Early after transplant, peak levels of circulating GvH clones were found to be associated with declines in HvG clones. GvH clones turned up in recipient bone marrow, with some appearing earlier in ileal mucosa or blood, a pattern consistent with an intestinal mucosal origin.

The CDR3 runs 13 amino acids, cysteine and phenylalanine included. Only CDR3 DNA is held: 39 bases, read in frame from base 1. Deletion took 4 bases off V and 2 bases off J, with a span of 12 bases between the germline ends. Via the germline V gene, CDR1 is SQVTM and CDR2 ANQGSEA. This clone appeared a single time. Its antigen is still unknown. Within one base of it there is no much larger clone, and no base qualities were kept. The sample's time point label, in plain terms: cells obtained before transplantation from donor or recipient. CD3+CD4+ and CD3+CD8+ populations were FACS-sorted from unstimulated pre-transplant donor and recipient cells taken from spleen or lymph nodes. The library was built by means of the immunoSEQ multiplex PCR assay. For most patients, genomic DNA was isolated with the Qiagen DNeasy Blood and Tissue Kit and shipped frozen to Adaptive Biotechnologies for TCR sequencing. Adaptive Biotechnologies carried out high-throughput TCR-beta CDR3 sequencing of genomic DNA for most patients. On the authors' methods: Adaptive's ImmunoSEQ software was the source of the TCR sequencing data for about 17 patients, while a few other patients were processed with MiXCR and VDJtools. To correct CD4 versus CD8 sorting errors, sequences present in both subsets at a frequency ratio below 5:1 were removed. Because the origin of CDR3 nucleotide sequences shared between donor and recipient could not be assigned, those sequences were removed. To count as alloreactive, a clone needed at least 2-fold expansion over unstimulated cells and a minimum CFSE-low frequency of 0.002% (template counts) or 0.001% (read counts). A clone was considered mappable if detected in the sequenced pre-transplant spleen, lymph node, or MLR CFSE-low populations of the donor or recipient. The cumulative frequency of alloreactive clones was calculated as a percentage of all sequences, weighted by copy number. Not all clones reach the TCRdb copy of this immuneACCESS table, which keeps in-frame sequences only. Checked studies attribute under half of the gap to unresolved V genes and leave the rest unexplained. V, J and clone size were drawn from that table, and D and trimming were deduced from the DNA. The sample data list about 90,000 clones, and less than 95% of these were observed just once. Clones ranked in the top ten supply more than 0.15% of the sample.

Sample: unstimulated CD4+ T cells sorted from spleen or lymph node cells, taken before transplant. The clonotype comes from a human donor who was the organ donor for an intestinal transplant. The chain is assembled from TRBV29-1 and TRBJ2-7; no D gene is confidently identified. The nucleotide sequence reads as follows: TGCAGCGTTGTCTCGGCAGAAACCTACGAGCAGTACTTC. It specifies CSVVSAETYEQYF.